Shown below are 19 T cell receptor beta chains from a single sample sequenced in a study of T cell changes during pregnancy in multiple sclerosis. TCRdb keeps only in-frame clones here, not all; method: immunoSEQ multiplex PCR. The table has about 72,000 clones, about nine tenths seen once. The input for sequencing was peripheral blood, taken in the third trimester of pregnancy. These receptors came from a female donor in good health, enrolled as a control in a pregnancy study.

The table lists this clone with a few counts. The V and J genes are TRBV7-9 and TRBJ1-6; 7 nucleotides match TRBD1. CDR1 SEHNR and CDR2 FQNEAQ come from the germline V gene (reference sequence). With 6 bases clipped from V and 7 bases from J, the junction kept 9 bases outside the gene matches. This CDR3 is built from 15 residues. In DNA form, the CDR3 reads TGTGCCAGCAGTTCGTCGACAGGGTGGAATTCACCCCTCCACTTT. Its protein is CASSSSTGWNSPLHF.

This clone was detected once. DNA for the CDR3: TGTGCCAGCAGCGGAGGTGGACTAGCCTACGAGCAGTACTTC. It codes for CASSGGGLAYEQYF. The rearrangement joins TRBV9 to TRBJ2-7; TRBD2 aligns across 7 bases. V shed 3 bases and J 2 bases; nucleotides not matched to a gene: 5. Germline V lookup: CDR1 SGDLS, CDR2 YYNGEE. The CDR3 extends over 14 amino acids. The full variable domain, completed using reference TRBV9 and TRBJ2-7, is DSGVTQTPKHLITATGQRVTLRCSPRSGDLSVYWYQQSLDQGLQFLIQYYNGEERAKGNILERFSAQQFPDLHSELNLSSLELGDSALYFCASSGGGLAYEQYFGPGTRLTVT.

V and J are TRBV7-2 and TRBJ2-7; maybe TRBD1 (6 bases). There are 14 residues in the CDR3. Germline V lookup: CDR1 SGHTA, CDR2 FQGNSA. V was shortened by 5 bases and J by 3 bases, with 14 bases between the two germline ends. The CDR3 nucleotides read TGTGCCAGCAGCCCGCAGGGGTCATTCTACGAGCAGTACTTC. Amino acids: CASSPQGSFYEQYF.

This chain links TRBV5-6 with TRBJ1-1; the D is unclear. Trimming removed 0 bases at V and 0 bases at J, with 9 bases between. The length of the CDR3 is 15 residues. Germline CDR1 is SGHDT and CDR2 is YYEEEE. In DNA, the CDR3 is TGTGCCAGCAGCTTGGGCGGCCGGTTGAACACTGAAGCTTTCTTT. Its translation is CASSLGGRLNTEAFF.

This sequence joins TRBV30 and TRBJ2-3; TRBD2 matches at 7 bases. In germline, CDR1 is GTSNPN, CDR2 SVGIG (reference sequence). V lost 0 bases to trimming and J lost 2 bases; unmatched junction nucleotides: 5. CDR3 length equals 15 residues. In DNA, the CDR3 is TGTGCCTGGAGTGTCTTGGGAGGGACCACAGATACGCAGTATTTT. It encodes CAWSVLGGTTDTQYF.

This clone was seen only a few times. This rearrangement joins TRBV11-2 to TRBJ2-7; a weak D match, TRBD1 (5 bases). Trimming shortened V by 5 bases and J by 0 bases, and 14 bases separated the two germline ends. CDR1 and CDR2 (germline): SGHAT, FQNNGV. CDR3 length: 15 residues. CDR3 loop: CASSPRVDLSYEQYF. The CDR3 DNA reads TGTGCCAGCAGCCCCAGGGTCGACCTCTCCTACGAGCAGTACTTC.

CDR3 region: CASSQVLYYEQYF. The DNA of the CDR3 is TGCGCCAGCAGCCAAGTACTCTACTACGAGCAGTACTTC. This chain joins TRBV4-1 and TRBJ2-7; D gene uncertain. This CDR3 region has 13 residues. Germline assignment: CDR1 MGHRA and CDR2 YSYEKL. Trimming took off 1 base at V and 3 bases at J, with 7 bases between the two ends.

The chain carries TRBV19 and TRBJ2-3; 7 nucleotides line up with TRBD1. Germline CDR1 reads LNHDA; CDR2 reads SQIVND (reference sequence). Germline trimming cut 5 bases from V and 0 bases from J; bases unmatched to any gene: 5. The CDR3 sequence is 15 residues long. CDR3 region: CASSSRQGSTDTQYF. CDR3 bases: TGTGCCAGTAGTTCCCGACAGGGTAGCACAGATACGCAGTATTTT.

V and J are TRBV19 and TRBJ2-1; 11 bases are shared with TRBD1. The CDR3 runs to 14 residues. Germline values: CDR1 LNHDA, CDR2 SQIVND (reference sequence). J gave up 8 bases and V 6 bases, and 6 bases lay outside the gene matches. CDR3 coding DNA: TGTGCCAGTAGACTAGGACAGGGGGCGCATGAGCAGTTCTTC. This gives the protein CASRLGQGAHEQFF.

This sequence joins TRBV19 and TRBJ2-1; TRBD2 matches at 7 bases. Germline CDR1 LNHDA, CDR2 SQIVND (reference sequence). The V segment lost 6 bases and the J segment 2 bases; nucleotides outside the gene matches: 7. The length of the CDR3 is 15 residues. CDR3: CASRTSRRTYNEQFF. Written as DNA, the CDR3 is TGTGCCAGTAGGACTAGCCGAAGGACCTACAATGAGCAGTTCTTC.

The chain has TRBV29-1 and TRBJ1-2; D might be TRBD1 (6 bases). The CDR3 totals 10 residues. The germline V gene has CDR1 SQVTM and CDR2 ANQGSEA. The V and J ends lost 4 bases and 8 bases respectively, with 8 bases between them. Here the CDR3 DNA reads TGCAGCGTTGCAGGGGTAGGCTACACCTTC. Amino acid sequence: CSVAGVGYTF.

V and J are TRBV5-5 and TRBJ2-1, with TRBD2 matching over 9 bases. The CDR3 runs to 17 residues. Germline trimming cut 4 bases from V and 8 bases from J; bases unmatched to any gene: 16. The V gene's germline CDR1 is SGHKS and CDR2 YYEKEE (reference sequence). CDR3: CASSPPPRAGGGYEQFF. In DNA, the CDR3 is TGTGCCAGCAGCCCACCGCCGCGAGCGGGAGGCGGCTATGAGCAGTTCTTC.

CDR3 DNA sequence: TGTGCCAGCAGCATCCACAGGGGAACCTACAATGAGCAGTTCTTC. Amino acids: CASSIHRGTYNEQFF. The chain carries TRBV7-2 and TRBJ2-1; the match to TRBD1 covers 7 bases. Trimming took 5 bases from V and 2 from J; bases not matched to a gene: 6. The CDR3 runs 15 residues. Looked up from germline, CDR1 is SGHTA and CDR2 is FQGNSA. Supplemented by reference TRBV7-2 and TRBJ2-1, the full variable domain reads GAGVSQSPSNKVTEKGKDVELRCDPISGHTALYWYRQSLGQGLEFLIYFQGNSAPDKSGLPSDRFSAERTGGSVSTLTIQRTQQEDSAVYLCASSIHRGTYNEQFFGPGTRLTVL.

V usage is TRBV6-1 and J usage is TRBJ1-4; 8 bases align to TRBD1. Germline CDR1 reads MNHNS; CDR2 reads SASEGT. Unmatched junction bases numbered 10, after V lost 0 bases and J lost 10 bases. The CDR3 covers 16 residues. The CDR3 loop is CASSEADGQGSGKLFF. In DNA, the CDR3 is TGTGCCAGCAGTGAAGCGGATGGACAGGGTTCGGGAAAACTGTTTTTT.

The CDR3 region is CASSLQGQGLGNEQFF. In DNA, the CDR3 is TGTGCCAGCAGCTTACAGGGACAGGGGTTGGGTAATGAGCAGTTCTTC. J is TRBJ2-1 and V is TRBV11-2, with TRBD1 matching over 10 bases. The germline gives CDR1 SGHAT, CDR2 FQNNGV. V dropped 2 bases and J dropped 7; count of bases not matched to a gene: 8. The CDR3 covers 16 residues.

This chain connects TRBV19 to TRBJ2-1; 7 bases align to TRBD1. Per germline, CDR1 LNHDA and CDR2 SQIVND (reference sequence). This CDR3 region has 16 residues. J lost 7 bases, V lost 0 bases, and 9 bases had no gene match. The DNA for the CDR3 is TGTGCCAGTAGTATAGAACAGGGGAGACCTTCAAATGAGCAGTTCTTC. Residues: CASSIEQGRPSNEQFF.

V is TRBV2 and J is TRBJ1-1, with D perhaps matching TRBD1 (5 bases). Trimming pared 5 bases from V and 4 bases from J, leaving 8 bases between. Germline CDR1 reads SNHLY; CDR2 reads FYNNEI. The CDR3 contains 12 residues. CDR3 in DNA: TGTGCCAGCAGTCGCCAGGGCACTGAAGCTTTCTTT. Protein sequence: CASSRQGTEAFF.

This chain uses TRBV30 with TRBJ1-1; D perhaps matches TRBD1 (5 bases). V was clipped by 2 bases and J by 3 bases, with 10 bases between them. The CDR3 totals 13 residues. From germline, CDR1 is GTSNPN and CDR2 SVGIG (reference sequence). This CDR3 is CAWSRQLDTEAFF. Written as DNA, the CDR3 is TGTGCCTGGAGTAGACAGCTAGACACTGAAGCTTTCTTT.

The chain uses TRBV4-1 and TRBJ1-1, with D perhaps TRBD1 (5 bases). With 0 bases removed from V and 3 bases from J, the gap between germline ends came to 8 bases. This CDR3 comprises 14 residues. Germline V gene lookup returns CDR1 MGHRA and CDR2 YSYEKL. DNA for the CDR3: TGCGCCAGCAGCCAAGATAGACAGTACACTGAAGCTTTCTTT. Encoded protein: CASSQDRQYTEAFF.